Given below is one T cell receptor (beta chain) in context. TCRdb ran MiXCR on the 5' RACE reads and lists one entry per CDR3 protein. The table includes 200,000 or so distinct CDR3 sequences, 10% to 15% detected once. The sample is drawn from a study of CD8 T cells in ankylosing spondylitis. V shed 5 bases, J shed 1 base, and the junction held 11 bases outside the gene matches. This CDR3 has 19 residues. The sample taken for sequencing was blood, either unsorted or a sorted T cell fraction (not recorded which). The sequence was collected from a female donor with ankylosing spondylitis or in good health (not recorded which). The rearrangement uses TRBV12-3 or TRBV12-4 and TRBJ2-3; 14 nucleotides agree with TRBD2. The CDR3 loop is CASSRGLAGDGYGTDTQYF. DNA of the CDR3: TGTGCCAGCAGTAGGGGACTAGCGGGAGACGGTTATGGCACAGATACGCAGTATTTT.